Listed below are T cell receptor beta chains from one sample, sequenced in a study of vaccination and CD4 T cells after COVID-19. One entry per CDR3 protein results from TCRdb running MiXCR on the PCR reads. The sample comprises about 19,000 distinct CDR3 sequences, less than 50% of which are singletons, and 12% to 15% rests with the top ten. These receptors' targets are unknown. The sequencing sample was made of cultured CD4+ T cells from blood. Every receptor here comes from a human donor with COVID-19. Both conserved end residues are trimmed from each CDR3.

j_call: TRBJ1-1
v_call: TRBV28
cdr3_aa: ASRRGTAF

j_call: TRBJ2-2
v_call: TRBV11-2
cdr3_aa: ASSLGTGTRELF

j_call: TRBJ1-5
v_call: TRBV2
cdr3_aa: ASSGATGTGGQPQH

j_call: TRBJ1-1
v_call: TRBV29-1
cdr3_aa: SVAGRGWTEAF

j_call: TRBJ2-3
v_call: TRBV29-1
cdr3_aa: SVGTGSLTDTQY

j_call: TRBJ2-2
v_call: TRBV19
cdr3_aa: ARGVDGELF

j_call: TRBJ1-1
v_call: TRBV6-1
cdr3_aa: ASSLLGRNTEAF

j_call: TRBJ1-5
v_call: TRBV19
cdr3_aa: ASNLRQGRGNQPQH

j_call: TRBJ2-1
v_call: TRBV7-9
cdr3_aa: ASSMTGDRNEQF

j_call: TRBJ2-7
v_call: TRBV6-1
cdr3_aa: ARWTSGDCEQY

j_call: TRBJ1-2
v_call: TRBV19
cdr3_aa: ASSIRRQDHGYT

j_call: TRBJ2-2
v_call: TRBV2
cdr3_aa: ASSDRGRTGELF

j_call: TRBJ1-3
v_call: TRBV15
cdr3_aa: ATSRGGGNTIY

j_call: TRBJ1-2
v_call: TRBV6-4
cdr3_aa: ASNRGYGYT

j_call: TRBJ1-1
v_call: TRBV28
cdr3_aa: ASSRTGTMNTEAF

j_call: TRBJ1-1
v_call: TRBV7-9
cdr3_aa: ASSLTGGAGTEAF

j_call: TRBJ1-5
v_call: TRBV4-2
cdr3_aa: ASSQGQGGQPQH

j_call: TRBJ2-2
v_call: TRBV7-7
cdr3_aa: ASTSFGGRQNTGELF

j_call: TRBJ1-2
v_call: TRBV28
cdr3_aa: ASIQTAESTGYT

j_call: TRBJ2-1
v_call: TRBV20-1
cdr3_aa: SASSVEQF

j_call: TRBJ1-5
v_call: TRBV27
cdr3_aa: ATGLRGNQPQH

j_call: TRBJ1-5
v_call: TRBV19
cdr3_aa: ASRSEGRGSNQPQH

j_call: TRBJ2-1
v_call: TRBV12-3/TRBV12-4
cdr3_aa: ASGRVTTDNEQF

j_call: TRBJ2-7
v_call: TRBV27
cdr3_aa: ASSPQGRNEQY

j_call: TRBJ1-2
v_call: TRBV4-1
cdr3_aa: ASSQADRADGGYT

j_call: TRBJ1-3
v_call: TRBV7-2
cdr3_aa: ASSPAALAFRGNTIY

j_call: TRBJ1-1
v_call: TRBV11-3
cdr3_aa: ASSLVGGNTEAF